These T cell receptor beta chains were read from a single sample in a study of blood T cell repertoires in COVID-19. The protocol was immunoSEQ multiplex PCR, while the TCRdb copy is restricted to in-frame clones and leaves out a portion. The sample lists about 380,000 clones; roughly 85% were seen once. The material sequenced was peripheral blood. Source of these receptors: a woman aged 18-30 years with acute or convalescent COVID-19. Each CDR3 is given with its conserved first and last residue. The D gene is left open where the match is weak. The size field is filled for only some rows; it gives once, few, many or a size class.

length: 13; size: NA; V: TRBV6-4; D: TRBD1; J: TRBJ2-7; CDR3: CASSEGQGTEQYF; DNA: TGTGCCAGCAGCGAAGGACAGGGGACCGAGCAGTACTTC
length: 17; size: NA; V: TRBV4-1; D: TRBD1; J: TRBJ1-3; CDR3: CASSGTGTGGPGNTIYF; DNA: TGCGCCAGCAGCGGGACCGGGACAGGGGGCCCTGGAAACACCATATATTTT
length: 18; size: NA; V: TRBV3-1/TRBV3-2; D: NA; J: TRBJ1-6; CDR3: CASSQEGQRSSYNSPLHF; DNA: TGTGCCAGCAGCCAAGAAGGACAGCGGAGCTCCTATAATTCACCCCTCCACTTT
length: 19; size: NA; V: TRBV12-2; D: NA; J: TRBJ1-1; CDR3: CASRLAVTGQGPGNTEAFF; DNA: TGTGCAAGTCGCTTAGCCGTGACCGGACAGGGACCGGGGAACACTGAAGCTTTCTTT
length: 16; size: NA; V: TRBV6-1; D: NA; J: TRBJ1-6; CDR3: CASSEAGTGSDSPLHF; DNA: TGTGCCAGCAGTGAAGCCGGAACAGGGTCGGATTCACCCCTCCACTTT
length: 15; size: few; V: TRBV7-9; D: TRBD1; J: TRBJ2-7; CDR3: CASSLVGQGASEQYF; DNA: TGTGCCAGCAGCTTGGTAGGACAGGGGGCAAGCGAGCAGTACTTC
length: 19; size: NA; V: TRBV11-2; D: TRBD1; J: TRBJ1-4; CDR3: CASSLEGGTGMSTNEKLFF; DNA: TGTGCCAGCAGCTTAGAAGGGGGGACAGGGATGTCAACTAATGAAAAACTGTTTTTT
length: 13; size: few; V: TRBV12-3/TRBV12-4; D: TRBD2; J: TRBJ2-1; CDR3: CASSTGGYNEQFF; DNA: TGTGCCAGCAGTACGGGGGGATACAATGAGCAGTTCTTC
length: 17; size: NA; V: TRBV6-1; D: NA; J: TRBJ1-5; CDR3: CASSEAHRGDRVQPQHF; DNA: TGTGCCAGCAGTGAAGCCCATCGGGGGGATAGAGTTCAGCCCCAGCATTTT
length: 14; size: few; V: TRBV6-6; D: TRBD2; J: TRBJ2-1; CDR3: CASAGTSGNDEQFF; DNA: TGTGCCAGTGCCGGGACTAGCGGGAACGATGAGCAGTTCTTC
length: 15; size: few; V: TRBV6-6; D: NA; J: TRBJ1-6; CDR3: CASRGDISYNSPLHF; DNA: TGTGCCAGCAGGGGGGACATTTCGTATAATTCACCCCTCCACTTT
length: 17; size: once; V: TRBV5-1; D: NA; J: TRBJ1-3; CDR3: CASSLDAGWISGNTIYF; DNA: TGCGCCAGCAGCTTGGACGCAGGATGGATCTCTGGAAACACCATATATTTT
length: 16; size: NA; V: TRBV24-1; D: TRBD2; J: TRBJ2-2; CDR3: CATSDLSGGDTGELFF; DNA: TGTGCCACCAGTGACCTTTCCGGGGGGGACACCGGGGAGCTGTTTTTT
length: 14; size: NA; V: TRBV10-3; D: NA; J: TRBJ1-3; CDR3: CAISELGPGNTIYF; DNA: TGTGCCATCAGTGAGTTGGGGCCTGGAAACACCATATATTTT
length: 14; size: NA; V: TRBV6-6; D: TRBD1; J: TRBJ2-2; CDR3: CASRGQGNTGELFF; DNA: TGTGCCAGTAGGGGACAGGGCAACACCGGGGAGCTGTTTTTT
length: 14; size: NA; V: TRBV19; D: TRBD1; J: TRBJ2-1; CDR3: CASSGTADINEQFF; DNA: TGTGCCAGTAGTGGGACAGCGGATATCAATGAGCAGTTCTTC
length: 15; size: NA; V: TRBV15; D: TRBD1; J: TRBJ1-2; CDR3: CATSRGQTNHYGYTF; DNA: TGTGCCACCAGCAGGGGACAGACGAACCACTATGGCTACACCTTC
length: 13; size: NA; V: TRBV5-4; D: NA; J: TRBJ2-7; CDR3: CASSPQGPYEQYF; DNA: TGTGCCAGCAGCCCACAGGGCCCCTACGAGCAGTACTTC
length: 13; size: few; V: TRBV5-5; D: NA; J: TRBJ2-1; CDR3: CASSLGQYNEQFF; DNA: TGTGCCAGCAGCTTGGGGCAGTACAATGAGCAGTTCTTC
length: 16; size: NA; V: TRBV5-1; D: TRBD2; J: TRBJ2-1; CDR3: CASSSGGLAGYNEQFF; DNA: TGCGCCAGCAGCTCTGGGGGACTAGCGGGCTACAATGAGCAGTTCTTC
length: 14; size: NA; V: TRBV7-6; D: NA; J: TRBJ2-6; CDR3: CASSDSSGANVLTF; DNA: TGTGCCAGCAGCGACAGCTCTGGGGCCAACGTCCTGACTTTC
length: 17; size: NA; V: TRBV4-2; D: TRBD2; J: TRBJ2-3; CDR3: CASRTEEGLAVPDTQYF; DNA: TGTGCCAGCAGGACGGAGGAGGGACTAGCGGTACCAGATACGCAGTATTTT
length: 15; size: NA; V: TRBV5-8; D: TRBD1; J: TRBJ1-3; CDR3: CASSAYRGSGNTIYF; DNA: TGTGCCAGCAGCGCCTACAGGGGGAGTGGAAACACCATATATTTT
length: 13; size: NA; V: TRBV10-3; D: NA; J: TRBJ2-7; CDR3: CAISETGLYEQYF; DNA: TGTGCCATCAGTGAGACAGGCCTCTACGAGCAGTACTTC
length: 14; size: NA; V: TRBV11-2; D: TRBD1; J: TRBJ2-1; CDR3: CASSRTGVAGEQFF; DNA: TGTGCCAGCAGCCGGACAGGGGTTGCGGGCGAGCAGTTCTTC
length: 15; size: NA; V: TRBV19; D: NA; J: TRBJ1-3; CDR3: CASMEKRGSGNTIYF; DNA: TGTGCCAGTATGGAGAAACGGGGTTCTGGAAACACCATATATTTT